This entry concerns a single TCR beta chain. Which antigen it targets is not known. It has no much larger one-base neighbor in the sample; base qualities were not kept. The time point label of this sample denotes: 45 days after influenza vaccine administration. These data belong to a study of response to subunit inactivated influenza vaccine (dated by TCRdb to 2016 to 2019). In the study overall: The study used deep quantitative T cell receptor repertoire profiling to track responses to a trivalent subunit inactivated influenza vaccine. The paper as a whole reports these results and caveats: According to the authors, only a limited number of new T cells may be recruited by each seasonal influenza vaccination.

CDR1 SGHVS and CDR2 FQNEAQ are derived from the germline V gene. V gives up 3 bases and J gives up 5 bases, and the segment between their germline ends measures 10 bases. The CDR3 numbers 14 residues from cysteine through phenylalanine. Just the 42-base CDR3 DNA is kept, in frame starting at base 1. Library generation was performed with RT-PCR. TCRdb names Illumina HiSeq 2500 as the instrument used. The raw public reads went through TCRdb reprocessing: fastp at Q25, MiXCR clone calling, in-frame beta chains kept. Each CDR3 protein gets just one entry, which takes the most common genes and DNA from the rows behind it. The sample includes approximately 530,000 distinct CDR3 sequences, with roughly 13% observed a single time. Approximately 14% of the sample is in the top ten clones.

Here the sequenced sample was PBMCs from blood, taken roughly 46 days after vaccination. The sequence came from a man over 45 who received an inactivated influenza vaccine. Donor details come from another sample of the same person, matched by shared clones. The chain is encoded by TRBV7-8 joined to TRBJ1-4, with the D gene too uncertain to name. The DNA sequence is TGTGCCAGCAGCTTTCGGCAGCTAAATGAAAAACTGTTTTTT. This sequence encodes CASSFRQLNEKLFF.